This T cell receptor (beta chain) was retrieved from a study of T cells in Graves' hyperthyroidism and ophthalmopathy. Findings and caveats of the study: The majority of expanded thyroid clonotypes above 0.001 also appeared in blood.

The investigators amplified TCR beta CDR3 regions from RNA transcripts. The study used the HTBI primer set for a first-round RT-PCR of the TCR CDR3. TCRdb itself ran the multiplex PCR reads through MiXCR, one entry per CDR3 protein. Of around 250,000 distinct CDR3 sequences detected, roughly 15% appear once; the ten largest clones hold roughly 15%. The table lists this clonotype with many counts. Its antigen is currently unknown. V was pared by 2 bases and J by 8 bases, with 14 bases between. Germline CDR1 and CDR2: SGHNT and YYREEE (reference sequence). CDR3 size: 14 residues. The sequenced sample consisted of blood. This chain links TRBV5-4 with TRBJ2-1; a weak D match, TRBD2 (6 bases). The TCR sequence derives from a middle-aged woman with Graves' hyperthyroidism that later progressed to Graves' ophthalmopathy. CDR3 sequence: CASSFRESMHEQFF. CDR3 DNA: TGTGCCAGCAGCTTCCGGGAGTCTATGCATGAGCAGTTCTTC. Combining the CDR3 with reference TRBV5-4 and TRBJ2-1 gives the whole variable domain ETGVTQSPTHLIKTRGQQVTLRCSSQSGHNTVSWYQQALGQGPQFIFQYYREEENGRGNFPPRFSGLQFPNYSSELNVNALELDDSALYLCASSFRESMHEQFFGPGTRLTVL.